These 23 T cell receptor beta chains were all obtained from the same sample, sequenced in a study of regulatory T cells in long-lasting Graves disease. Time point in this sample: newly diagnosed GD, antithyroid drugs for less than 3 months. Researchers made the TCR library from RNA that was extracted from PBMCs. Relying on iRepertoire HTBI primers and Arm-PCR of CDR3 regions, the team built TCR beta libraries. TCRdb itself ran the multiplex PCR reads through MiXCR, one entry per CDR3 protein. Of 350,000 to 500,000 distinct CDR3 sequences in the sample, roughly 15% are singletons; the top ten hold roughly 18%. This same sample was also taken into another study, of T cells in Graves' hyperthyroidism and ophthalmopathy.

This specimen consisted of peripheral blood mononuclear cells (PBMCs), obtained at new diagnosis, from a patient treated with antithyroid drugs. These receptors originate from a woman aged 45-59 years with Graves disease.

The J gene is TRBJ2-7, the V gene TRBV6-1; no reliable D call. Germline lookup yields CDR1 MNHNS and CDR2 SASEGT. The CDR3 runs 15 residues. V gave up 7 bases and J gave up 0 bases, with 16 bases separating them. The CDR3 protein is CASISDGQFSYEQYF. CDR3 nucleotides: TGTGCCAGCATCTCAGACGGCCAGTTCTCCTACGAGCAGTACTTC.

In the case of this clonotype: This sequence may be a read error, since a much larger clone differs from it by one base. Because the CDR3 is missing its conserved closing phenylalanine or tryptophan, this is likely a read error. The rearrangement joins TRBV30 to TRBJ1-1, with D tentatively TRBD1 (5 bases). The germline V gene has CDR1 GTSNPN and CDR2 SVGIG (reference sequence). The germline V and J ends were trimmed by 4 bases and 3 bases, with 12 bases remaining between them. CDR3 length: 13 residues. For the CDR3, the DNA is TGTGCCTGGAACTTCCGGGGGGACACTGAAGCTTTCCTT. It is translated as CAWNFRGDTEAFL.

This clonotype was found a few times. The chain carries TRBV19 and TRBJ1-1; D is unclear. CDR1 and CDR2 (germline): LNHDA, SQIVND (reference sequence). V was pared by 7 bases and J by 0 bases, with 9 bases between. This CDR3 comprises 13 residues. CDR3 loop: CASKSLMNTEAFF. Written as DNA, the CDR3 is TGTGCCAGTAAAAGTCTGATGAACACTGAAGCTTTCTTT.

The chain uses TRBV5-1 and TRBJ2-1; 8 bases match TRBD1. Germline CDR1 SGHRS, CDR2 YFSETQ. There are 14 residues in the CDR3. Germline trimming cut 2 bases from V and 8 bases from J; bases unmatched to any gene: 6. CDR3 region: CASSFNRGRHEQFF. CDR3 bases: TGCGCCAGCAGCTTTAACAGGGGGAGGCATGAGCAGTTCTTC.

This clonotype showed up many times. V is TRBV3-1 and J is TRBJ2-2; 7 bases map to TRBD1. The length of the CDR3 is 15 residues. Trimming cost V 3 bases and J 4 bases; bases outside gene matches: 5. Germline V lookup: CDR1 LGHDT, CDR2 YNNKEL (reference sequence). The CDR3 DNA sequence: TGTGCCAGCAGCCAGGTGGACAGGTCCACCGGGGAGCTGTTTTTT. This codes for CASSQVDRSTGELFF.

This rearrangement joins TRBV5-6 to TRBJ1-1; D possibly corresponds to TRBD1 (6 bases). The CDR3 has 16 residues. CDR1 and CDR2 (germline): SGHDT, YYEEEE. The V and J ends lost 4 bases and 4 bases respectively, with 20 bases between them. CDR3 DNA: TGTGCCAGCAGCCCGAGTGCCAGGGGCCTGGGCACTGAAGCTTTCTTT. Translation gives CASSPSARGLGTEAFF.

On this clonotype: A single base separates this from a much larger clone, so it may be a read error. The chain couples TRBV29-1 to TRBJ2-4, with TRBD2 matching over 11 bases. There are 15 residues in the CDR3. V dropped 3 bases and J dropped 13; count of bases not matched to a gene: 14. Germline CDR1 reads SQVTM; CDR2 reads ANQGSEA. The CDR3 here is CSVEGLAGGHNEQYF. In DNA form, the CDR3 reads TGCAGCGTTGAGGGGCTAGCGGGAGGCCACAATGAGCAGTACTTC. The full variable domain, with the rest looked up from reference TRBV29-1 and TRBJ2-4, is SAVISQKPSRDICQRGTSLTIQCQVDSQVTMMFWYRQQPGQSLTLIATANQGSEATYESGFVIDKFPISRPNLTFSTLTVSNMSPEDSSIYLCSVEGLAGGHNEQYFGAGTRLSVL.

This clonotype was counted many times. The CDR3 reads CASSHGTGGRRQETQYF. CDR3 in DNA: TGTGCCAGCAGCCACGGGACAGGAGGAAGGAGACAAGAGACCCAGTACTTC. This chain joins TRBV7-9 and TRBJ2-5; 8 bases match TRBD1. The ends lost 5 bases at V and 2 bases at J; junction bases unmatched: 13. Germline CDR1 SEHNR, CDR2 FQNEAQ (reference sequence). The CDR3 contains 17 residues.

This clonotype was recorded a few times. This chain links TRBV9 with TRBJ1-2; 8 bases map to TRBD1. Germline V gene lookup returns CDR1 SGDLS and CDR2 YYNGEE. The V segment lost 3 bases and the J segment 4 bases; nucleotides outside the gene matches: 14. The CDR3 sequence is 17 residues long. The CDR3 DNA reads TGTGCCAGCAGCGCTCATATTGGACAGGGAGGTAGCTATGGCTACACCTTC. It is translated as CASSAHIGQGGSYGYTF.

This clonotype was recorded many times. This chain connects TRBV28 to TRBJ2-7; D unresolved. V was shortened by 4 bases and J by 12 bases, with 19 bases between the two germline ends. Germline values: CDR1 MDHEN, CDR2 SYDVKM. The CDR3 loop spans 13 amino acids. The CDR3: CASSSSPRQSPYF. CDR3 in DNA: TGTGCCAGCAGTTCCTCCCCGCGACAAAGCCCGTACTTC.

Many counts were recorded for this clonotype. This chain connects TRBV13 to TRBJ1-1; D gene ambiguous. The CDR3 is 14 amino acids. From germline, CDR1 is PRHDT and CDR2 FYEKMQ (reference sequence). V dropped 0 bases and J dropped 2 bases, with 7 bases sitting between them. CDR3 nucleotides: TGTGCCAGCAGCTTAGGCCGTCGCAACACTGAAGCTTTCTTT. Protein product: CASSLGRRNTEAFF.

The chain couples TRBV29-1 to TRBJ2-3; 10 bases match TRBD2. The CDR3 consists of 17 residues. The trim removed 3 bases at V and 6 bases at J, leaving 15 bases unmatched. Germline V gene data show CDR1 as SQVTM and CDR2 as ANQGSEA. The CDR3 here is CSVEGIGLAGDLDTQYF. The CDR3 DNA is TGCAGCGTTGAGGGTATCGGGCTAGCGGGAGATTTGGATACGCAGTATTTT.

This clonotype was observed at least ten times. The chain joins TRBV28 to TRBJ1-2; TRBD1 aligns across 8 bases. The CDR3 runs 15 residues. J was trimmed by 0 bases and V by 6 bases; bases with no gene match: 6. Germline CDR1 MDHEN, CDR2 SYDVKM. This CDR3 reads CASRVQGGANYGYTF. The CDR3 nucleotides read TGTGCCAGCAGGGTACAGGGGGGAGCTAACTATGGCTACACCTTC.

The sample holds a few counts of this clonotype. The CDR3 DNA reads TGTGCCAGCAGCGGAGGGACAGGGGGTAATTCACCCCTCCACTTT. Translated, it gives CASSGGTGGNSPLHF. This rearrangement joins TRBV9 to TRBJ1-6; TRBD1 matches 11 bases. Losses at the gene ends were 3 bases for V and 6 bases for J; bases not matched to a gene: 2. The CDR3 contains 15 residues. Per the germline V gene, CDR1 is SGDLS and CDR2 is YYNGEE.

For this clonotype: This sequence may be a read error, since a much larger clone differs from it by one base. Here the CDR3 omits its conserved ending phenylalanine or tryptophan, so a read error is the likely source. The V call is TRBV28, the J call TRBJ2-7; 8 positions agree with TRBD1. The CDR3 sequence is 15 residues long. Losses at the gene ends were 11 bases for V and 6 bases for J; bases not matched to a gene: 18. Germline V gene sequence: CDR1 MDHEN, CDR2 SYDVKM. The DNA of the CDR3 is TGTGCCGCCCAACCCAGCTCAGCAGGGGGCGGCGAGCAGTACTCC. This translates into CAAQPSSAGGGEQYS.

This clonotype was counted between two and nine times. V gene TRBV20-1 combines with J gene TRBJ2-3, with D tentatively TRBD2 (6 bases). The end of the DNA is better explained by TRBJ2-7, so the J call may be wrong. This CDR3 has 11 amino acids. Looked up from germline, CDR1 is DFQATT and CDR2 is SNEGSKA (reference sequence). DNA for the CDR3: TGCAGTGCTACGAATAGCGGCGAGCAGTACTTC. It encodes CSATNSGEQYF.

Only a few counts were recorded for this clonotype. The chain combines TRBV4-1 with TRBJ2-1; 9 positions match TRBD2. V lost 4 bases, J lost 6 bases, and 7 bases stayed unmatched. The CDR3 covers 15 residues. Germline V gene sequence: CDR1 MGHRA, CDR2 YSYEKL. The CDR3 reads CASSPWGRGGNEQFF. The CDR3 nucleotides read TGCGCCAGCAGCCCATGGGGGCGGGGGGGCAATGAGCAGTTCTTC.

The table lists this clonotype with many counts. The chain is built from TRBV5-1 and TRBJ1-2; D gene ambiguous. The CDR3 sequence is 23 residues long. V was trimmed by 1 base and J by 5 bases, leaving 39 bases between them. Looked up from germline, CDR1 is SGHRS and CDR2 is YFSETQ. This CDR3 reads CASSLSGYGRMETRIDFLYGYTF. Here the CDR3 DNA reads TGCGCCAGCAGCTTGTCGGGTTACGGTCGAATGGAGACCCGAATCGACTTTCTTTATGGCTACACCTTC.

This clonotype was picked up many times. The genes are TRBV3-1 and TRBJ2-7; TRBD1 agrees at 9 bases. The CDR3 sequence is 14 residues long. The V and J ends lost 1 base and 5 bases, in that order; junction bases with no gene match: 3. Germline CDR1 LGHDT, CDR2 YNNKEL (reference sequence). CDR3 DNA: TGTGCCAGCAGCCAAGCGGGACAGGGCCACGAGCAGTACTTC. Encoded protein: CASSQAGQGHEQYF.

The table lists this clonotype with many counts. The chain is built from TRBV2 and TRBJ2-1, with D unclear. The germline V gene has CDR1 SNHLY and CDR2 FYNNEI. This CDR3 is built from 13 residues. Trimming shortened V by 4 bases and J by 5 bases, and 9 bases separated the two germline ends. The CDR3 is CASSVDLDNEQFF. As DNA, the CDR3 is TGTGCCAGCAGTGTGGACCTGGACAATGAGCAGTTCTTC.

The chain carries TRBV28 and TRBJ2-7; D unclear. This CDR3 has 14 residues. Per germline, CDR1 MDHEN and CDR2 SYDVKM. Trimming stripped 4 bases from V and 0 bases from J, with 10 bases between. CDR3 amino acids: CASSSVRSSYEQYF. The CDR3, as DNA: TGTGCCAGCAGTTCGGTCAGGAGCTCCTACGAGCAGTACTTC. The full variable domain, with the rest looked up from reference TRBV28 and TRBJ2-7, is DVKVTQSSRYLVKRTGEKVFLECVQDMDHENMFWYRQDPGLGLRLIYFSYDVKMKEKGDIPEGYSVSREKKERFSLILESASTNQTSMYLCASSSVRSSYEQYFGPGTRLTVT.

This clonotype was observed many times. This chain connects TRBV7-3 to TRBJ2-1; 11 positions agree with TRBD2. V shed 0 bases, J shed 8 bases, and the junction held 9 bases outside the gene matches. The CDR3 has 17 amino acids. Germline CDR1 is SGHTA and CDR2 is FQGTGA. The CDR3 loop reads CASSLTAIAGGVDEQFF. In DNA form, the CDR3 reads TGTGCCAGCAGCTTAACCGCAATAGCGGGAGGGGTTGATGAGCAGTTCTTC.

This clonotype was seen a handful of times. CDR3 amino acids: CASSADASGAGGTQYF. CDR3 sequence (DNA): TGTGCCAGCAGCGCAGACGCTAGCGGCGCTGGCGGTACGCAGTATTTT. The rearrangement uses TRBV9 and TRBJ2-3, with TRBD2 identical over 7 bases. The CDR3 sequence is 16 residues long. V dropped 3 bases and J dropped 8; count of bases not matched to a gene: 15. Germline values: CDR1 SGDLS, CDR2 YYNGEE.